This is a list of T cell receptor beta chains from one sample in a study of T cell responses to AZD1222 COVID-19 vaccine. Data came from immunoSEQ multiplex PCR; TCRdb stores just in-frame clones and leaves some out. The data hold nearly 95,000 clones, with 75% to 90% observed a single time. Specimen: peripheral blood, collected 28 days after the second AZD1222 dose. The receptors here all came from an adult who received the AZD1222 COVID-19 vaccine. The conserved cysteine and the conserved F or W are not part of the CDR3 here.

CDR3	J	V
ASSSRVPTSADTQY	TRBJ2-3	TRBV9
SVGGIVYNEQF	TRBJ2-1	TRBV29-1
SAGTGPSVQY	TRBJ2-4	TRBV29-1
ASSPSGLQGPDTQY	TRBJ2-3	TRBV18
ATSQGLADQETQY	TRBJ2-5	TRBV15
ASSQSQDRLGRKLF	TRBJ1-4	TRBV23-1
SVSSGTSGGNPYTDTQY	TRBJ2-3	TRBV20-1
ASSHTDTQY	TRBJ2-3	TRBV7-9
AWKLGTSGNTIY	TRBJ1-3	TRBV30
ASSLVAAEETQY	TRBJ2-5	TRBV5-1
ASSVVGVGYT	TRBJ1-2	TRBV9
ASSSPNTGELF	TRBJ2-2	TRBV7-3
ASDRFGGDTGELF	TRBJ2-2	TRBV5-1
ASSLGRIYNEQF	TRBJ2-1	TRBV7-8